What follows are 21 T cell receptor beta chains derived from one specimen sequenced in a study of T cells in Graves' hyperthyroidism and ophthalmopathy. Amplified TCR beta CDR3 regions derived from RNA transcripts. The TCR CDR3 was amplified in a first-round RT-PCR using the HTBI primer set. In TCRdb, the multiplex PCR reads were re-called with MiXCR into one record per CDR3 protein. This table holds a few hundred thousand distinct CDR3 sequences, approximately 14% found once. Specimen: blood. The receptors stem from a woman in her late teens or twenties with Graves' hyperthyroidism.

The table lists this clonotype with many counts. The rearrangement uses TRBV27 and TRBJ1-6; 7 bases map to TRBD1. CDR1 is MNHEY, CDR2 SMNVEV, per germline (reference sequence). The CDR3 consists of 14 residues. With V trimmed by 4 bases and J by 14 bases, 11 bases remained unmatched. In DNA form, the CDR3 reads TGTGCCAGCAGTTCCCACAGGGGAGGTATCACCCTCCACTTT. Its protein is CASSSHRGGITLHF.

The table lists this clonotype with many counts. This chain connects TRBV12-3 or TRBV12-4 to TRBJ1-2; TRBD1 matches 7 bases. V lost 6 bases and J lost 4; bases outside the gene matches: 11. CDR3 size: 15 residues. Here the CDR3 reads CASSDGQELGYGYTF. For the CDR3, the DNA is TGTGCCAGCAGCGACGGACAGGAATTGGGCTATGGCTACACCTTC.

The rearrangement joins TRBV7-2 to TRBJ1-2; 10 nucleotides match TRBD1. The germline CDR1 and CDR2 sequences are SGHTA and FQGNSA. Trimming removed 0 bases from V and 9 bases from J; junction bases left unmatched: 7. The CDR3 extends over 15 amino acids. The CDR3 reads CASSLAQDRGKRYTF. CDR3 coding DNA: TGTGCCAGCAGCTTAGCCCAGGACAGGGGGAAGCGCTACACCTTC.

In its sample, this clonotype was seen many times. The chain is built from TRBV18 and TRBJ2-5, with 7 bases identical to TRBD2. The CDR3 spans 16 residues. V was pared by 4 bases and J by 4 bases, with 12 bases of the junction left unmatched. Per the germline V gene, CDR1 is KGHSH and CDR2 is LQKENI. DNA of the CDR3: TGTGCCAGCTCACTAACCCCTACTAGCGTTGGAGAGACCCAGTACTTC. It translates to CASSLTPTSVGETQYF.

This clonotype was counted ten times or more. The rearrangement links TRBV27 to TRBJ2-1, with D perhaps assigned TRBD1 or TRBD2 (5 bases each). Germline lookup yields CDR1 MNHEY and CDR2 SMNVEV (reference sequence). V gave up 3 bases and J gave up 6 bases, with 9 bases separating them. This CDR3 contains 13 residues. CDR3 nucleotide sequence: TGTGCCAGCAGTTTTGGGACCCCCAATGAGCAGTTCTTC. This codes for CASSFGTPNEQFF.

This clonotype occurred many times. The CDR3 DNA follows: TGTGCCAGCAGCCGAAGACAGCCTAACTATGGCTACACCTTC. The encoded protein is CASSRRQPNYGYTF. The chain couples TRBV11-2 to TRBJ1-2; D may be TRBD1 (5 bases). In germline, CDR1 is SGHAT, CDR2 FQNNGV. The CDR3 sequence is 14 residues long. With 5 bases removed from V and 0 bases from J, the gap between germline ends came to 10 bases.

This clonotype was seen ten or more times. The V and J genes are TRBV7-9 and TRBJ2-7; 10 bases map to TRBD2. J gave up 3 bases and V 9 bases, and 5 bases lay outside the gene matches. CDR3 size: 13 residues. Germline CDR1 and CDR2: SEHNR and FQNEAQ (reference sequence). The DNA of the CDR3 is TGTGCCAGTCGACTAGCGGGCGGCTACGAGCAGTACTTC. Residues: CASRLAGGYEQYF.

This clonotype was counted at least ten times. The chain couples TRBV2 to TRBJ1-4; D not resolved. The length of the CDR3 is 13 residues. V dropped 6 bases and J dropped 7 bases, with 12 bases sitting between them. CDR1 and CDR2 from the germline V gene are SNHLY and FYNNEI. CDR3 in DNA: TGTGCCAGCAGGAGTGGCGCAGGTGAAAAACTGTTTTTT. Amino acid sequence: CASRSGAGEKLFF.

This clonotype was seen repeatedly, ten times or more. CDR3 amino acids: CASSSGSNSPLHF. The CDR3 DNA reads as TGTGCCAGCAGTTCTGGGTCGAATTCACCCCTCCACTTT. The chain has TRBV6-1 and TRBJ1-6, with D uncertain. Per the germline V gene, CDR1 is MNHNS and CDR2 is SASEGT. This CDR3 contains 13 residues. The ends were cut back, 5 bases at V and 7 bases at J, with 9 bases in the middle.

This clonotype was detected ten times or more. This chain connects TRBV11-2 to TRBJ2-7; 9 bases align to TRBD1. The germline CDR1 and CDR2 sequences are SGHAT and FQNNGV. The CDR3 runs to 16 residues. J gave up 6 bases and V 6 bases, and 15 bases lay outside the gene matches. CDR3 sequence reads: CASSSQAGTGNIEQYF. CDR3 DNA sequence: TGTGCCAGCAGTTCCCAAGCAGGGACAGGGAACATCGAGCAGTACTTC.

This clonotype came up many times. The rearrangement uses TRBV7-9 and TRBJ2-7, with 7 bases matching TRBD2. Germline loops: CDR1 SEHNR, CDR2 FQNEAQ (reference sequence). J lost 3 bases, V lost 2 bases, and 4 bases had no gene match. This CDR3 is built from 14 residues. CDR3 protein: CASSLRLADYEQYF. The CDR3 region has the DNA TGTGCCAGCAGCTTAAGGCTAGCGGACTACGAGCAGTACTTC. The variable domain in full, with the rest retrieved from reference TRBV7-9 and TRBJ2-7, is DTGVSQNPRHKITKRGQNVTFRCDPISEHNRLYWYRQTLGQGPEFLTYFQNEAQLEKSRLLSDRFSAERPKGSFSTLEIQRTEQGDSAMYLCASSLRLADYEQYFGPGTRLTVT.

This clonotype has only a few counts. In DNA form, the CDR3 reads TGTGCCAGCAGCTTGGGCTCTGTGGAGGAGCTGTTTTTT. It codes for CASSLGSVEELFF. The V and J genes are TRBV5-8 and TRBJ2-2; no definite D call. This CDR3 spans 13 amino acids. Looked up from germline, CDR1 is SGHTS and CDR2 is YDEGEE. The germline V and J ends were trimmed by 0 bases and 10 bases, with 10 bases remaining between them.

This clonotype was counted only a few times. This chain uses TRBV19 with TRBJ2-7; D gene unclear. Trimming pared 6 bases from V and 5 bases from J, leaving 11 bases between. The V gene's germline CDR1 is LNHDA and CDR2 SQIVND (reference sequence). The CDR3 extends over 12 amino acids. This CDR3 reads CASRGLMHEQYF. CDR3 bases: TGTGCCAGTAGGGGCTTAATGCACGAGCAGTACTTC.

This clonotype was seen repeatedly, ten times or more. V gene TRBV7-2 combines with J gene TRBJ1-5; D unclear. The length of the CDR3 is 15 residues. Germline CDR1 and CDR2: SGHTA and FQGNSA. V was shortened by 2 bases and J by 3 bases, with 11 bases between the two germline ends. The CDR3 protein is CASSLLGQANQPQHF. As DNA, the CDR3 is TGTGCCAGCAGCTTATTGGGCCAGGCCAATCAGCCCCAGCATTTT. The entire variable domain, with the rest obtained from reference TRBV7-2 and TRBJ1-5, is as follows: GAGVSQSPSNKVTEKGKDVELRCDPISGHTALYWYRQSLGQGLEFLIYFQGNSAPDKSGLPSDRFSAERTGGSVSTLTIQRTQQEDSAVYLCASSLLGQANQPQHFGDGTRLSIL.

To note about this clonotype: This is likely a read error, given that the CDR3 carries no conserved phenylalanine or tryptophan at its end. The genes are TRBV6-5 and TRBJ2-1; the match to TRBD2 covers 8 bases. Trimming at V came to 5 bases and at J to 5 bases, leaving 11 bases not matched to a gene. Looked up from germline, CDR1 is MNHEY and CDR2 is SVGAGI. This CDR3 is built from 16 residues. The chain's CDR3 is CASSNRSGILHNEQFS. CDR3 coding DNA: TGTGCCAGCAGTAACCGTAGCGGGATCCTACACAATGAGCAGTTCTCC.

This clonotype has only a few counts. The chain joins TRBV6-2 or TRBV6-3 to TRBJ2-3; 13 bases match TRBD2. The CDR3 spans 16 residues. Germline V CDR1 and CDR2: MNHEY, SVGEGT. The V segment lost 6 bases and the J segment 1 base; nucleotides outside the gene matches: 4. The CDR3 spells CASRRGLAGGTDTQYF. The DNA for the CDR3 is TGTGCCAGCAGGCGAGGACTAGCGGGAGGCACAGATACGCAGTATTTT.

This clonotype came up many times. The CDR3 nucleotides are TGTGCCAGCTCACCCACCGAGGCAGGGGCAGACGGAGATACGCAGTATTTT. Residues: CASSPTEAGADGDTQYF. This chain connects TRBV18 to TRBJ2-3; the D gene is possibly TRBD1 (6 bases). V shed 3 bases and J shed 5 bases, with 21 bases lying between them. This CDR3 has 17 residues. The germline gives CDR1 KGHSH, CDR2 LQKENI. Supplemented by reference TRBV18 and TRBJ2-3, the full variable domain reads NAGVMQNPRHLVRRRGQEARLRCSPMKGHSHVYWYRQLPEEGLKFMVYLQKENIIDESGMPKERFSAEFPKEGPSILRIQQVVRGDSAAYFCASSPTEAGADGDTQYFGPGTRLTVL.

The DNA of the CDR3 is TGTGCCAGCAGTGAAGTGACGTCTGGAAACACCATATATTTT. This codes for CASSEVTSGNTIYF. The chain is built from TRBV6-1 and TRBJ1-3, with D unresolved. CDR1 MNHNS and CDR2 SASEGT come from the germline V gene. This CDR3 contains 14 residues. Trimming took 1 base from V and 1 from J, leaving 5 bases between them.

The rearrangement links TRBV3-1 to TRBJ2-5, with D perhaps matching TRBD2 (5 bases). The germline V gene has CDR1 LGHDT and CDR2 YNNKEL (reference sequence). The CDR3 has 16 residues. Trimming pared 5 bases from V and 2 bases from J, leaving 18 bases between. This chain's CDR3 is CASSGSHKSGQETQYF. The CDR3 bases are TGTGCCAGCAGCGGGAGCCACAAAAGTGGGCAAGAGACCCAGTACTTC.

This clonotype was seen ten or more times. The chain has TRBV20-1 and TRBJ2-3; TRBD1 agrees at 9 bases. The CDR3 runs 16 residues. The trim removed 5 bases at V and 0 bases at J, leaving 9 bases unmatched. The germline V gene encodes CDR1 DFQATT and CDR2 SNEGSKA (reference sequence). The CDR3 coding sequence is TGCAGTGCTCAACCGGGACAGGGATCGAGCACAGATACGCAGTATTTT. It yields the protein CSAQPGQGSSTDTQYF.

Ten or more counts support this clonotype. The chain uses TRBV7-2 and TRBJ1-5; 9 positions match TRBD1. The CDR3 has 15 amino acids. CDR1 and CDR2 from the germline V gene are SGHTA and FQGNSA. The trim removed 2 bases at V and 5 bases at J, leaving 4 bases unmatched. The CDR3: CASSLRQGGDQPQHF. The CDR3 DNA is TGTGCCAGCAGCTTACGACAGGGGGGGGATCAGCCCCAGCATTTT.